This T cell receptor beta chain was identified during a study of T cells in Graves' hyperthyroidism and ophthalmopathy. Germline V gives CDR1 MDHEN, CDR2 SYDVKM. The CDR3 length is 15 residues. Unmatched junction bases numbered 10, after V lost 6 bases and J lost 4 bases. This clonotype has at least ten counts. TCR beta CDR3 regions were amplified from RNA transcripts. First-round RT-PCR with HTBI primers amplified the TCR CDR3 region. Via MiXCR, TCRdb re-called the multiplex PCR reads, giving one row per CDR3 protein. Among about 400,000 distinct CDR3 sequences listed, roughly 13% were seen once. This clonotype was obtained from a woman aged 18-29 years with Graves' hyperthyroidism. The material sequenced was blood. The V and J genes are TRBV28 and TRBJ1-2, with 8 bases identical to TRBD1. CDR3 sequence: CASSPPRQGTYGYTF. DNA of the CDR3: TGTGCCAGCAGCCCTCCTCGACAGGGGACCTATGGCTACACCTTC.